The rows below give T cell receptor beta chains drawn from one sample of a study of T cell repertoires in cytomegalovirus infection. MiXCR, applied by TCRdb to the reads, yields one record per CDR3 protein. This sample yields under 600,000 distinct CDR3 sequences, of which approximately 16% are seen a single time; roughly a quarter belongs to the top ten. What was sequenced was CD8+ T cells from PBMCs. These receptors were collected from a human donor in good health (CMV status not recorded). Some clones in this sample may be carry-over from other donors' samples. CDR3s include the opening cysteine and the closing phenylalanine or tryptophan. D genes are given only for firm matches. Where a row states a size, it is once, few, many or the class of an expanded clone; other rows omit it.

j_call clone_size v_call cdr3_length d_call cdr3_nt cdr3_aa
TRBJ1-1 NA TRBV7-3 15 TRBD1 TGTGCCAGCAGCTCGAGGGGACAGGGGTTCACTGAAGCTTTCTTT CASSSRGQGFTEAFF
TRBJ2-5 NA TRBV7-3 16 TRBD2 TGTGCCAGCAGCTTAGACCCGGGGGGGGCTGGGGAGACCCAGTACTTC CASSLDPGGAGETQYF
TRBJ2-7 NA TRBV29-1 13 NA TGCAGCGTTGACGGGGGCAGCTCCTACGAGCAGTACTTC CSVDGGSSYEQYF
TRBJ2-3 NA TRBV28 15 NA TGTGCCAGCAGTTGGTCGATTACGGGGACAGATACGCAGTATTTT CASSWSITGTDTQYF
TRBJ1-2 many TRBV7-9 15 NA TGTGCCAGCAGCTTAGTTTCGATTCCCGGACTTGGCTACACCTTC CASSLVSIPGLGYTF
TRBJ2-1 NA TRBV28 12 NA TGTGCCAGCACCGTAGGGGCCAATGAGCAGTTCTTC CASTVGANEQFF
TRBJ2-6 many TRBV7-2 20 TRBD1 TGTGCCAGCAGCTCCGCCGGGACAGGGGGAAAGAGGTCTGGGGCCAACGTCCTGACTTTC CASSSAGTGGKRSGANVLTF
TRBJ2-7 NA TRBV28 16 NA TGTGCCAGCAGCCTACCTGGGGGGAGCTGGTCCTACGAGCAGTACTTC CASSLPGGSWSYEQYF
TRBJ1-3 NA TRBV7-9 16 NA TGTGCCAGCAGCCTACCGTTTGAGGGCTCTGGAAACACCATATATTTT CASSLPFEGSGNTIYF
TRBJ2-7 many TRBV11-2 14 TRBD2 TGTGCCAGCAGCGAAAGCGGGGCCCCCTACGAGCAGTACTTC CASSESGAPYEQYF
TRBJ2-5 NA TRBV27 13 NA TGTGCCAGCAGTTTAACGGTTCTGGAGACCCAGCACTTC CASSLTVLETQHF
TRBJ1-5 NA TRBV5-6 13 NA TGTGCCAGCAGCCGAGCCCCCAATCAGCCCCAGCATTTT CASSRAPNQPQHF
TRBJ2-3 many TRBV11-2 12 NA TGTGCCAGCAGCCCATACACAGATACGCAGTATTTT CASSPYTDTQYF
TRBJ1-1 NA TRBV10-3 16 NA TGTGCCATCAGTGCGCCCCCCGGCAGGTCTCGCACTGAATCTTTCTTT CAISAPPGRSRTESFF
TRBJ1-1 many TRBV20-1 12 NA TGCAGTGCTAGATTGGCGAACACTGAAGCTTTCTTT CSARLANTEAFF
TRBJ2-5 many TRBV27 13 TRBD1 TGTGCCAGCACCGGACAGGGGAAAGAGACCCAGTACTTC CASTGQGKETQYF
TRBJ1-1 many TRBV6-5 13 NA TGTGCCAGCAGACTGACAGAGAACACTGAAGCTTTCTTT CASRLTENTEAFF
TRBJ2-1 many TRBV12-5 15 NA TGTGCTAGTGGTACGGATGAAAGCTCCTACAATGAGCAGTTCTTC CASGTDESSYNEQFF
TRBJ2-3 few TRBV7-9 15 NA TGTGCCAGCAGCTTTCAACAGGGCCTGGGAGATACGCAGTATTTT CASSFQQGLGDTQYF
TRBJ1-2 few TRBV6-1 15 NA TGTGCCAGCAGTGAGCTACAGGTTGCTAACTATGGCTACACCTTC CASSELQVANYGYTF
TRBJ1-6 few TRBV19 13 NA TGTGCGTCGGCCCAACCTTATAATTCACCCCTCCACTTT CASAQPYNSPLHF
TRBJ2-1 many TRBV7-9 12 NA TGTGCCAGCAGCCCGGAAATTAATGAGCAGTTCTTC CASSPEINEQFF
TRBJ1-4 many TRBV11-2 14 NA TGTGCCAGCAGCTTGACAGATATTTCAGAAAAACTGTTTTTT CASSLTDISEKLFF
TRBJ2-7 NA TRBV7-9 15 TRBD1 TGTGCCAGCAGCTTCGTCGCAGGGGGCATCCACGAGCAGTACTTC CASSFVAGGIHEQYF
TRBJ1-1 NA TRBV4-1 18 NA TGCGCCAGCAGCCCGGCCACAACTATACGGGTTCATCACACTGAAGCTTTCTTT CASSPATTIRVHHTEAFF
TRBJ1-1 NA TRBV6-5 15 NA TGTGCCAGCAGTTACTCTGGGGGGGAGAACACTGAAGCTTTCTTT CASSYSGGENTEAFF
TRBJ2-7 NA TRBV11-2 15 TRBD1 TGTGCCAGCAGCTTAGCTCAGGGGGTCCGATACGAGCAGTACTTC CASSLAQGVRYEQYF
TRBJ2-3 many TRBV7-6 15 TRBD1 TGTGCCAGCAGCCCCGGGGACAGGGGCACAGATACGCAGTATTTT CASSPGDRGTDTQYF
TRBJ1-1 few TRBV5-1 14 NA TGCGCCAGCACCTTGGAGTGGGAGAATACTGAAGCTTTCTTT CASTLEWENTEAFF